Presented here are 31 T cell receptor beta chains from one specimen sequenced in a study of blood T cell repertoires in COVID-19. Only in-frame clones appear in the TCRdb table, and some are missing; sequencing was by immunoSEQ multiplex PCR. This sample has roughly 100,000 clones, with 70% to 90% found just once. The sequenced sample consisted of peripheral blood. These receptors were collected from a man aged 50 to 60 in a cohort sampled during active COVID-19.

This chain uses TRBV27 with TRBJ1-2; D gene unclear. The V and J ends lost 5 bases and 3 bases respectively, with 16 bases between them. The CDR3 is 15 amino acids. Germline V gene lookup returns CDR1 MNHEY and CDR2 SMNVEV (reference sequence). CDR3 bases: TGTGCCAGCAGTAAAGGTCGCGCGGCGGACTATGGCTACACCTTC. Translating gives CASSKGRAADYGYTF.

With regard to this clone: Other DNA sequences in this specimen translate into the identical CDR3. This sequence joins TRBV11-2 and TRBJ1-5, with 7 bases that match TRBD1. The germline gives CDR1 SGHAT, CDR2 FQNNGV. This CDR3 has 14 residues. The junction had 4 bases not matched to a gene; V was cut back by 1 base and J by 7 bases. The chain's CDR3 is CASSLVGGGQPQHF. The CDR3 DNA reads TGTGCCAGCAGCTTAGTAGGGGGCGGACAGCCCCAGCATTTT.

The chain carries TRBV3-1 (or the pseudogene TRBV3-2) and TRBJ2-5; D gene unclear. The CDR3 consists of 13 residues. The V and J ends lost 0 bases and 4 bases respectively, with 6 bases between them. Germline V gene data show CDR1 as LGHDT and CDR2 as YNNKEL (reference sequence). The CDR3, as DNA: TGTGCCAGCAGCCAAGAAACGGTAGAGACCCAGTACTTC. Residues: CASSQETVETQYF.

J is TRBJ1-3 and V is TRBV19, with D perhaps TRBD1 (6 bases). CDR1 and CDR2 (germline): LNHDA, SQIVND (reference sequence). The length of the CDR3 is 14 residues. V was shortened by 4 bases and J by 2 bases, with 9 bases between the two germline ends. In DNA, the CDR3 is TGTGCCAGTAGTACAGGGGTGGCTGGAAACACCATATATTTT. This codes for CASSTGVAGNTIYF. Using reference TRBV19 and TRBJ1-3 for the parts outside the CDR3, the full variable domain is DGGITQSPKYLFRKEGQNVTLSCEQNLNHDAMYWYRQDPGQGLRLIYYSQIVNDFQKGDIAEGYSVSREKKESFPLTVTSAQKNPTAFYLCASSTGVAGNTIYFGEGSWLTVV.

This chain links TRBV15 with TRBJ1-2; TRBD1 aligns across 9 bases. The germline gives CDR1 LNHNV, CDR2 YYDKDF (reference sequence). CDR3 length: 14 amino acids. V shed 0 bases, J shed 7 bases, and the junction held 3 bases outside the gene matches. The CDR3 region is CATSRDRTGVGYTF. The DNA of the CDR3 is TGTGCCACCAGCAGAGACAGGACAGGGGTTGGCTACACCTTC.

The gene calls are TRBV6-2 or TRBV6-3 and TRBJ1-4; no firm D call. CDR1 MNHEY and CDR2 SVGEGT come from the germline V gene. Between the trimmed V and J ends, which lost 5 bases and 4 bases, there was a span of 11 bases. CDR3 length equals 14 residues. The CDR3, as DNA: TGTGCCAGCAGTGGTTACGGGGTTAATGAAAAACTGTTTTTT. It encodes CASSGYGVNEKLFF.

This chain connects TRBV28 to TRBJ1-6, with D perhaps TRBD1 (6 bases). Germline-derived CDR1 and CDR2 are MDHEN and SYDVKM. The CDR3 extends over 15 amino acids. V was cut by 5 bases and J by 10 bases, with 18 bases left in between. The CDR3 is CASSTLTGASSPLHF. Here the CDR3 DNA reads TGTGCCAGCAGTACGCTGACAGGCGCCTCGTCACCCCTCCACTTT.

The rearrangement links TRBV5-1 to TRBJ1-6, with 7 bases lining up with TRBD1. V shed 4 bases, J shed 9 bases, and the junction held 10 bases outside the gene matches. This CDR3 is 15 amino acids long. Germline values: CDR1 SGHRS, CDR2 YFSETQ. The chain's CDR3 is CASSPDGDSFSPLHF. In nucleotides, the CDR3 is TGCGCCAGCAGCCCCGACGGGGACAGTTTTTCACCCCTCCACTTT.

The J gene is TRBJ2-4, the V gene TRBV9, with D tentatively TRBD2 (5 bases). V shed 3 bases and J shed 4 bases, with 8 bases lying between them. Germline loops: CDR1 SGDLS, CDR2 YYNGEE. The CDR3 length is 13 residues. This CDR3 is CASSGPGKNIQYF. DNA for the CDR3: TGTGCCAGCAGCGGCCCGGGAAAAAACATTCAGTACTTC.

CDR3 bases: TGTGCCAGCAGCCCGATGGACAGGGACAATGAGCAGTTCTTC. It encodes CASSPMDRDNEQFF. The V gene is TRBV28, the J gene TRBJ2-1, with 8 bases matching TRBD1. Germline V lookup: CDR1 MDHEN, CDR2 SYDVKM. V lost 6 bases to trimming and J lost 5 bases; unmatched junction nucleotides: 6. This CDR3 has 14 residues. Complete variable domain (other parts from reference TRBV28 and TRBJ2-1): DVKVTQSSRYLVKRTGEKVFLECVQDMDHENMFWYRQDPGLGLRLIYFSYDVKMKEKGDIPEGYSVSREKKERFSLILESASTNQTSMYLCASSPMDRDNEQFFGPGTRLTVL.

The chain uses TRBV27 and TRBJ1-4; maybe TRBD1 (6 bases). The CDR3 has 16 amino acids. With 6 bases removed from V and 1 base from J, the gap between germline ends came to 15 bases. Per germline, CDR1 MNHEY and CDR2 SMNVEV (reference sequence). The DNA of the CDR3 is TGTGCCAGCAGCCCCAATCACAGGGTAACTAATGAAAAACTGTTTTTT. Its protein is CASSPNHRVTNEKLFF.

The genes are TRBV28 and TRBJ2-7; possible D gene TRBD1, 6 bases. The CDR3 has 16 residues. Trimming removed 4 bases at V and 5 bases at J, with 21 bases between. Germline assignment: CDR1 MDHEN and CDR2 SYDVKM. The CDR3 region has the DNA TGTGCCAGCAGTTCCGCCGGGTCCGGGACACTCCACGAGCAGTACGTC. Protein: CASSSAGSGTLHEQYV.

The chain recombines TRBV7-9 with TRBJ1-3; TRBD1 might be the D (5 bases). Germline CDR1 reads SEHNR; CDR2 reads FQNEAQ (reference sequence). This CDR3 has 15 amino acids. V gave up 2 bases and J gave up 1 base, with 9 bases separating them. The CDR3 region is CASSLPQASGNTIYF. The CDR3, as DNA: TGTGCCAGCAGCTTACCACAGGCGTCTGGAAACACCATATATTTT.

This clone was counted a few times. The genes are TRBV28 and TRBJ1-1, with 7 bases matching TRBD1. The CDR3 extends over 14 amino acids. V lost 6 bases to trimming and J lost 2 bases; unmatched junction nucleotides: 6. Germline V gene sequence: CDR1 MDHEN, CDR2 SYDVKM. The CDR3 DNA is TGTGCCAGCAGATCCGGGACAGCCAACACTGAAGCTTTCTTT. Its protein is CASRSGTANTEAFF.

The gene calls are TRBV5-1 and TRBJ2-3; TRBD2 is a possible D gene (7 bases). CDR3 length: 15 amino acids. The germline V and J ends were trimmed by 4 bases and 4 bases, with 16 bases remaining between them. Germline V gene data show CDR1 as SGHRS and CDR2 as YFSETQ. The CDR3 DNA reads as TGCGCCAGCAGCCGACGCGAAGGGGGGGCAGATACGCAGTATTTT. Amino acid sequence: CASSRREGGADTQYF.

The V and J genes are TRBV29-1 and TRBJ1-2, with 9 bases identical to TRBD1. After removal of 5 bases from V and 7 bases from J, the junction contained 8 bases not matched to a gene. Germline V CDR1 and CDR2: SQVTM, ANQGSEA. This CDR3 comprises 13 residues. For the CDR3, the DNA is TGCAGCGTTCTTGGGACAGGGAGGGGTGGCTACACCTTC. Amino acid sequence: CSVLGTGRGGYTF. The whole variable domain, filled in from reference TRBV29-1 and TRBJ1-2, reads SAVISQKPSRDICQRGTSLTIQCQVDSQVTMMFWYRQQPGQSLTLIATANQGSEATYESGFVIDKFPISRPNLTFSTLTVSNMSPEDSSIYLCSVLGTGRGGYTFGSGTRLTVV.

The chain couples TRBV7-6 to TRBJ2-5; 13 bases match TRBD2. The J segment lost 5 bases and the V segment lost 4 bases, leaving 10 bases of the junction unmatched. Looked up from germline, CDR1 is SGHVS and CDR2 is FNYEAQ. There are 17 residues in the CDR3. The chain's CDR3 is CASSSLAGGPPRETQYF. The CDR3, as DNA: TGTGCCAGCAGCTCACTAGCGGGGGGGCCGCCCCGGGAGACCCAGTACTTC. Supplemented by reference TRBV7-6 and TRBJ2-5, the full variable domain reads GAGVSQSPRYKVTKRGQDVALRCDPISGHVSLYWYRQALGQGPEFLTYFNYEAQQDKSGLPNDRFSAERPEGSISTLTIQRTEQRDSAMYRCASSSLAGGPPRETQYFGPGTRLLVL.

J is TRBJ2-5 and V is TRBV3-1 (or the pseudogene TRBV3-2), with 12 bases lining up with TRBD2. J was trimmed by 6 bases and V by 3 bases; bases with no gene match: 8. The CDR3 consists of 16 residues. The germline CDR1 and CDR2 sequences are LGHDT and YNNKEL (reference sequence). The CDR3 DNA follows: TGTGCCAGCAGCCAGGATCTAGCGGGGGGGATTCAGACCCAGTACTTC. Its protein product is CASSQDLAGGIQTQYF.

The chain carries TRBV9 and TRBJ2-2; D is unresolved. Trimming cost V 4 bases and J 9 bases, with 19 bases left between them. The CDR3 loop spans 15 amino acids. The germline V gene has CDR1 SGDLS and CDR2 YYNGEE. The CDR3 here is CASSLGPPPGWELFF. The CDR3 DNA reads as TGTGCCAGCAGCTTAGGACCACCTCCGGGTTGGGAGCTGTTTTTT.

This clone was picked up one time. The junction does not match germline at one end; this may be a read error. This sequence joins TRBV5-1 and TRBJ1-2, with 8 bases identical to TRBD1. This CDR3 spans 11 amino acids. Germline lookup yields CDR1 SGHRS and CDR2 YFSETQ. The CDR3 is CASSQDRVTLF. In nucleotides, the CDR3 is TGCGCCAGCAGCCAGGACAGGGTGACCCTCTTC.

For the CDR3, the DNA is TGTGCCAGTCGTCGACTAGCGGGGATATTTGGGGCCCAGTACTTC. The encoded protein is CASRRLAGIFGAQYF. The V and J genes are TRBV2 and TRBJ2-5; 11 positions agree with TRBD2. The CDR3 is made up of 15 amino acids. The germline V gene encodes CDR1 SNHLY and CDR2 FYNNEI. J gave up 9 bases and V 9 bases, and 15 bases lay outside the gene matches.

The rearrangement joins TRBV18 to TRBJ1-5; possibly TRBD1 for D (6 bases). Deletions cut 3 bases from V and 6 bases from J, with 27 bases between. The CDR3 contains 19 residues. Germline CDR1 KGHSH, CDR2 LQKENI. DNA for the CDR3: TGTGCCAGCTCACCCATACCGCTCACGGATACAGGGTATGGTCAGCCCCAGCATTTT. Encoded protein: CASSPIPLTDTGYGQPQHF.

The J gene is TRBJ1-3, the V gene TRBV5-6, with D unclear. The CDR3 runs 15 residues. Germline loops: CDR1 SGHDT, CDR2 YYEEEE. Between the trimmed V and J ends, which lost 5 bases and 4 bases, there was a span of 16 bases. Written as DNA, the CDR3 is TGTGCCAGCAGTCGAACGGGAGAGATGGGAAACACCATATATTTT. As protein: CASSRTGEMGNTIYF. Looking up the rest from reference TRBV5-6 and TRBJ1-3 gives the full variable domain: DAGVTQSPTHLIKTRGQQVTLRCSPKSGHDTVSWYQQALGQGPQFIFQYYEEEERQRGNFPDRFSGHQFPNYSSELNVNALLLGDSALYLCASSRTGEMGNTIYFGEGSWLTVV.

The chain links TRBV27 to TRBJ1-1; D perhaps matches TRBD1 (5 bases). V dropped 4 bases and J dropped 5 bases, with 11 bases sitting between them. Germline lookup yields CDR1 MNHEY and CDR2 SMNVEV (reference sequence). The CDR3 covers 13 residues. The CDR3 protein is CASSYMGGTEAFF. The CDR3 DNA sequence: TGTGCCAGCAGTTATATGGGGGGAACTGAAGCTTTCTTT.

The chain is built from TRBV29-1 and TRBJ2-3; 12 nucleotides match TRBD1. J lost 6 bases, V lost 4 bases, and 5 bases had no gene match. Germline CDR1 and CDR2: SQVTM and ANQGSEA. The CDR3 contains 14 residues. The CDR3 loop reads CSVAGQGAGDTQYF. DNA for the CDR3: TGCAGCGTTGCGGGACAGGGGGCAGGGGATACGCAGTATTTT.

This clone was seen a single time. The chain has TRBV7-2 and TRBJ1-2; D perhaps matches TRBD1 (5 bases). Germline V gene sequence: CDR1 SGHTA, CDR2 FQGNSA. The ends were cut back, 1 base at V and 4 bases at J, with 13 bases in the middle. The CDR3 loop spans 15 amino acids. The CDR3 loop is CASSLGLPGVYGYTF. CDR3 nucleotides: TGTGCCAGCAGCTTAGGGCTCCCGGGGGTCTATGGCTACACCTTC. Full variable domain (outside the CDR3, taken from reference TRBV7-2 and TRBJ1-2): GAGVSQSPSNKVTEKGKDVELRCDPISGHTALYWYRQSLGQGLEFLIYFQGNSAPDKSGLPSDRFSAERTGGSVSTLTIQRTQQEDSAVYLCASSLGLPGVYGYTFGSGTRLTVV.

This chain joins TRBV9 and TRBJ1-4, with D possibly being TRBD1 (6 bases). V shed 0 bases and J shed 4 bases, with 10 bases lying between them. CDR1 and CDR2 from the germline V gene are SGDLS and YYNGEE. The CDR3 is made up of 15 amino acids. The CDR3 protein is CASSVGGQHNEKLFF. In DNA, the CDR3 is TGTGCCAGCAGCGTAGGTGGACAGCATAATGAAAAACTGTTTTTT.

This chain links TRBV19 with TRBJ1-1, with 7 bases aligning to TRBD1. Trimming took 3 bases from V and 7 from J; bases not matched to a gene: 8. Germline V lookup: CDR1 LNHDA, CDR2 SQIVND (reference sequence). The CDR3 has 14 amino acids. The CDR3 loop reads CASSMAGGRIEAFF. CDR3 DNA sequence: TGTGCCAGTAGTATGGCAGGGGGGAGGATTGAAGCTTTCTTT.

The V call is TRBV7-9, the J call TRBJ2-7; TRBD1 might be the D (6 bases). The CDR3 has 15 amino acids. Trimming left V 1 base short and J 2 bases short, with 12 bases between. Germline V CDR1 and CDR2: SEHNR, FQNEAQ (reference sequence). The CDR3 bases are TGTGCCAGCAGCTTAGAAGGGACACCTACCTACGAGCAGTACTTC. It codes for CASSLEGTPTYEQYF.

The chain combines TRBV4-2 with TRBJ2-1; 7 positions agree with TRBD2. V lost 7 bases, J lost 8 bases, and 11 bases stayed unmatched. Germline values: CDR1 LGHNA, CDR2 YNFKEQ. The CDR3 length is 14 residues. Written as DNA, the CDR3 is TGTGCCAGCAAGAGGGCGGGGGACGGCGATGAGCAGTTCTTC. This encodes CASKRAGDGDEQFF.

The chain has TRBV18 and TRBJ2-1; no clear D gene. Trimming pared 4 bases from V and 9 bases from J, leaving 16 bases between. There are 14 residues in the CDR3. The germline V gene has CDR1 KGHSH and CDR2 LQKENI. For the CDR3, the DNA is TGTGCCAGCTCACTGCTCGACTTGCTCCCTGAGCAGTTCTTC. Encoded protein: CASSLLDLLPEQFF.